The T cell receptor (beta chain) described here comes from a study of cytomegalovirus exposure and HLA in healthy donors. Across the study: A later analysis reported the same platform for the roughly 120 validation repertoires and the 666 first-cohort repertoires.

CDR3 length equals 15 residues. V was pared by 5 bases and J by 5 bases, with 6 bases of the junction left unmatched. Germline CDR1 and CDR2: MDHEN and SYDVKM. Using immunoSEQ multiplex PCR, the repertoire was profiled, and TCRdb retains in-frame clones only, with some absent. The sample consists of some 70,000 clones, about 82% of them appearing once. The TCR comes from a man younger than 40 in good health and CMV-seronegative. The chain carries TRBV28 and TRBJ1-6, with 7 bases lining up with TRBD1. The sequencing input was PBMCs. This chain's CDR3 is CASSNSGQHNSPLHF. DNA of the CDR3: TGTGCCAGCAGTAATTCGGGACAGCATAATTCACCCCTCCACTTT.